Following are 9 T cell receptor beta chains from one sample sequenced in a study of CXCR3-negative and CXCR3-positive naive CD8 T cells (dated by TCRdb to between 2018 and 2021). On the study overall, not on this receptor specifically: TRB CDR3s from CXCR3-positive naive cells showed higher hydrophobicity (lower Kidera factor 4), lower energy, and higher strength and volume indices than CXCR3-negative naive cells.

TCRdb records NextSeq 550 as the sequencer. The Human TCR Profiling Kit (MiLaboratory) was used to prepare UMI-labeled 5' RACE TRB cDNA libraries. TCRdb reprocessed the reads, so every CDR3 protein sequence counts as one entry and DNA is not shown. This sample's clone table shows roughly 6,900 distinct CDR3 sequences. The ten largest clones take up 1.4% of the sample. Their antigens remain unidentified. Sequencing was done on a sample of naive CXCR3+ CD8+ T cells from blood. In light of the paper, this sample's cell subset or site label describes: CD45RO-CCR7+CD27+CD95- naive CD8+ T cells expressing CXCR3 (TNR3+). These receptors were obtained from a human donor in good health. Some clones in this sample may be carry-over from other donors' samples.

Frequency places this clonotype as medium-sized. CDR3 sequence: CASSPGQGGYEQYF. This chain uses TRBV27 with TRBJ2-7; the TCRdb D gene call, TRBD1, has no DNA to confirm it. The V gene's germline CDR1 is MNHEY and CDR2 SMNVEV (reference sequence). CDR3 length equals 14 residues.

The chain uses TRBV5-1 and TRBJ1-6; the D call of TRBD1 rests on TCRdb alone, since no DNA is present to check it. CDR1 SGHRS and CDR2 YFSETQ come from the germline V gene. This CDR3 region has 16 residues. The CDR3 protein is CASSLDPGQGDSPLHF.

This clonotype registers medium-sized by frequency. The chain carries TRBV30 and TRBJ2-1. Germline V gene lookup returns CDR1 GTSNPN and CDR2 SVGIG (reference sequence). This CDR3 is 17 amino acids long. CDR3 amino acids: CAWSVGRRHKDYNEQFF. Full variable domain (rest looked up from reference TRBV30 and TRBJ2-1): SQTIHQWPATLVQPVGSPLSLECTVEGTSNPNLYWYRQAAGRGLQLLFYSVGIGQISSEVPQNLSASRPQDRQFILSSKKLLLSDSGFYLCAWSVGRRHKDYNEQFFGPGTRLTVL.

The chain links TRBV5-5 to TRBJ2-1. The CDR3 runs to 14 residues. CDR1 is SGHKS, CDR2 YYEKEE, per germline (reference sequence). The CDR3 is CASSLVQAYNEQFF.

The chain is built from TRBV29-1 and TRBJ2-1; the D gene TCRdb calls, TRBD1, cannot be checked with no DNA. CDR1 and CDR2 from the germline V gene are SQVTM and ANQGSEA. This CDR3 has 11 amino acids. The CDR3 spells CSVAQGNEQFF.

This clonotype is labeled medium-sized (0.01 to 0.1%) based on frequency. V gene TRBV7-9 combines with J gene TRBJ1-1. CDR3 length equals 14 residues. CDR1 is SEHNR and CDR2 is FQNEAQ in the germline V gene (reference sequence). CDR3: CASSSTPMNTEAFF.

This clonotype is labeled medium-sized (0.01 to 0.1%) based on frequency. The CDR3 here is CASCLGSVSSYNEQFF. V and J are TRBV9 and TRBJ2-1; TCRdb's D call of TRBD2 is untestable without DNA. This CDR3 has 16 amino acids. Per germline, CDR1 SGDLS and CDR2 YYNGEE.

The genes are TRBV11-2 and TRBJ2-3; TCRdb lists TRBD1, though no DNA is available to test this call. Germline CDR1 reads SGHAT; CDR2 reads FQNNGV. The length of the CDR3 is 15 residues. The CDR3 loop is CASSFGHFSTDTQYF. Full variable domain (missing parts from reference TRBV11-2 and TRBJ2-3): EAGVAQSPRYKIIEKRQSVAFWCNPISGHATLYWYQQILGQGPKLLIQFQNNGVVDDSQLPKDRFSAERLKGVDSTLKIQPAKLEDSAVYLCASSFGHFSTDTQYFGPGTRLTVL.

The chain has TRBV4-3 and TRBJ2-1; with no DNA, the TCRdb D assignment of TRBD1 cannot be verified. Germline CDR1 reads LGHNA; CDR2 reads YSLEER. This CDR3 contains 15 residues. The CDR3 is CASSQGTGAYNEQFF.